These 3 T cell receptor beta chains share one sample of origin, sequenced in a study of technical replicates of blood from a few donors. Assay used: immunoSEQ multiplex PCR; TCRdb lists only in-frame clones, some missing. Of more than 60,000 clones listed, about 95% are singletons. Input material: T cells isolated from PBMCs. These receptors all come from a human donor in good health.

In its sample, this clone was seen once. The chain joins TRBV5-1 to TRBJ2-3; D is perhaps TRBD2 (6 bases). The CDR3 sequence is 16 residues long. Germline V CDR1 and CDR2: SGHRS, YFSETQ. With 2 bases removed from V and 5 bases from J, the gap between germline ends came to 18 bases. CDR3 loop: CASSFGRGSGIDTQYF. The CDR3 DNA is TGCGCCAGCAGCTTCGGGCGCGGTAGCGGAATAGATACGCAGTATTTT. Using reference TRBV5-1 and TRBJ2-3 for the parts outside the CDR3, the full variable domain is KAGVTQTPRYLIKTRGQQVTLSCSPISGHRSVSWYQQTPGQGLQFLFEYFSETQRNKGNFPGRFSGRQFSNSRSEMNVSTLELGDSALYLCASSFGRGSGIDTQYFGPGTRLTVL.

The V and J genes are TRBV7-2 and TRBJ1-2, with D unresolved. The length of the CDR3 is 12 residues. Trimming took 3 bases from V and 6 from J, leaving 8 bases between them. The germline V gene has CDR1 SGHTA and CDR2 FQGNSA. The CDR3 protein is CASSFYSDGYTF. CDR3 nucleotides: TGTGCCAGCAGCTTCTATTCGGATGGCTACACCTTC.

The chain couples TRBV5-8 to TRBJ1-2, with D unresolved. Per the germline V gene, CDR1 is SGHTS and CDR2 is YDEGEE. The CDR3 consists of 13 residues. V shed 5 bases and J shed 4 bases, with 12 bases lying between them. In nucleotides, the CDR3 is TGTGCCAGCAGGCCAACATGGTCCTATGGCTACACCTTC. It translates to CASRPTWSYGYTF.